A selection of T cell receptor beta chains follows, all from one sample in a study of cytomegalovirus exposure and HLA in healthy donors. The protocol was immunoSEQ multiplex PCR, while the TCRdb copy is restricted to in-frame clones and leaves out a portion. The sample has around 120,000 clones, about 60% seen once. Source material: PBMCs. The receptors originated from a man in his forties in good health and CMV-seropositive. Each CDR3 is given with its conserved first and last residue. Fields, in order: clone size, V gene, D gene, J gene, CDR3 protein, CDR3 DNA. D genes are given only for firm matches. The listing skips clone size in some rows; elsewhere it reads once, few, many or a size class.

.,TRBV18,.,TRBJ2-7,CASSPETGRNEQYF,TGTGCCAGCTCACCGGAGACAGGTAGGAACGAGCAGTACTTC
.,TRBV28,.,TRBJ1-2,CASSLADRLIGYTF,TGTGCCAGCAGCCTAGCGGACAGACTTATTGGCTACACCTTC
.,TRBV27,TRBD1,TRBJ2-2,CASSLQGAGTGELFF,TGTGCCAGCAGTTTACAGGGGGCGGGAACCGGGGAGCTGTTTTTT
.,TRBV9,TRBD2,TRBJ2-7,CASSRTQSGSGYEQYF,TGTGCCAGCAGCAGAACCCAAAGCGGGAGCGGATACGAGCAGTACTTC
.,TRBV6-1,.,TRBJ2-3,CAIHLAGTRTDTQYF,TGTGCCATTCACCTCGCGGGGACCCGTACAGATACGCAGTATTTT
few,TRBV27,TRBD1,TRBJ1-1,CASSTPTGSAEAFF,TGTGCCAGCAGTACCCCGACAGGGAGTGCTGAAGCTTTCTTT
.,TRBV10-1,.,TRBJ2-3,CASSDGGLGASTDTQYF,TGCGCCAGCAGTGACGGTGGCCTAGGGGCTAGCACAGATACGCAGTATTTT
.,TRBV6-1,TRBD1,TRBJ1-6,CASTQGTGHNSPLHF,TGTGCCAGCACCCAGGGGACAGGGCACAATTCACCCCTCCACTTT
few,TRBV11-2,.,TRBJ2-7,CASSGAAPGQYF,TGTGCCAGCAGCGGGGCGGCTCCGGGGCAGTACTTC
.,TRBV18,TRBD1,TRBJ1-1,CASSQSGGNTEAFF,TGTGCCAGCTCACAGTCAGGGGGGAACACTGAAGCTTTCTTT
.,TRBV6-6,TRBD1,TRBJ2-1,CASSRDRDRSGEQFF,TGTGCCAGCAGCAGGGACAGGGACCGGTCAGGTGAGCAGTTCTTC
.,TRBV5-6,TRBD2,TRBJ2-5,CASSAGGAGSQETQYF,TGTGCCAGCAGCGCGGGGGGGGCGGGCTCCCAAGAGACCCAGTACTTC
few,TRBV5-6,.,TRBJ2-7,CASGPWHEQYF,TGTGCCAGCGGTCCATGGCACGAGCAGTACTTC
.,TRBV19,.,TRBJ1-2,CASSRDKPPYNYGYTF,TGTGCCAGTAGTCGGGACAAACCACCGTATAACTATGGCTACACCTTC
.,TRBV30,.,TRBJ2-5,CAWSAGLIQETQYF,TGTGCCTGGAGTGCGGGGTTGATCCAAGAGACCCAGTACTTC
.,TRBV5-1,.,TRBJ1-2,CASSLPLDSEHNYGYTF,TGCGCCAGCAGCTTGCCCCTAGACAGCGAACATAACTATGGCTACACCTTC
.,TRBV28,.,TRBJ1-4,CASSLATLQRKLFF,TGTGCCAGCAGTTTGGCGACGCTTCAGCGGAAACTGTTTTTT
once,TRBV25-1,.,TRBJ2-1,CASSATIQNEQFF,TGTGCCAGCAGTGCAACCATCCAGAATGAGCAGTTCTTC
.,TRBV7-9,.,TRBJ1-2,CASSFPRDTGFAMGYTF,TGTGCCAGCAGTTTTCCTCGGGACACAGGATTTGCTATGGGCTACACCTTC
once,TRBV19,TRBD2,TRBJ2-7,CASSNPGLAEQYEQYF,TGTGCCAGTAGCAACCCGGGACTAGCGGAGCAGTACGAGCAGTACTTC
.,TRBV15,.,TRBJ2-3,CATSRGPSASTDTQYF,TGTGCCACCAGCAGAGGGCCCAGCGCTAGCACAGATACGCAGTATTTT
few,TRBV4-3,.,TRBJ2-3,CASSQGGQDTQYF,TGCGCCAGCAGCCAAGGGGGCCAGGATACGCAGTATTTT
.,TRBV4-3,TRBD1,TRBJ1-2,CASSPQVTGGNYGYNF,TGCGCCAGCAGCCCCCAGGTCACAGGGGGAAACTATGGCTACAACTTC
.,TRBV29-1,TRBD1,TRBJ2-6,CSVEKDRVGLTF,TGCAGCGTTGAAAAAGACAGGGTAGGCCTGACTTTC
few,TRBV9,.,TRBJ2-1,CASSVVGQNSYNEQFF,TGTGCCAGCAGCGTAGTAGGACAGAACTCCTACAATGAGCAGTTCTTC
.,TRBV7-8,.,TRBJ1-1,CASNLGGAVSEAFF,TGTGCCAGCAACCTAGGAGGGGCTGTCTCTGAAGCTTTCTTT
.,TRBV19,.,TRBJ2-3,CASRTATDTQYF,TGTGCCAGTCGGACAGCCACAGATACGCAGTATTTT
.,TRBV19,.,TRBJ1-2,CASKSGVSNYGYTF,TGTGCCTCTAAGTCCGGGGTGTCTAACTATGGCTACACCTTC
.,TRBV5-1,TRBD1,TRBJ1-4,CASSGTGGSNEKLFF,TGCGCCAGCAGCGGGACAGGGGGCTCTAATGAAAAACTGTTTTTT
.,TRBV20-1,TRBD1,TRBJ1-3,CSASAGGQGFF,TGCAGTGCTAGTGCTGGGGGACAGGGTTTTTTT
.,TRBV11-2,TRBD1,TRBJ2-7,CASSNRGQGSKQYF,TGTGCCAGCAGCAATCGAGGACAGGGTTCCAAGCAGTACTTC
.,TRBV7-2,TRBD1,TRBJ2-5,CASSLYLDRGRETQYF,TGTGCCAGCAGCTTATACCTCGACAGGGGACGTGAGACCCAGTACTTC
.,TRBV13,.,TRBJ2-7,CASSREKAYEQYF,TGTGCCAGCAGCCGGGAGAAGGCCTACGAGCAGTACTTC
once,TRBV4-1,TRBD1,TRBJ2-7,CASSQDRRTGGYEQYF,TGCGCCAGCAGCCAAGATAGGCGGACAGGGGGATACGAGCAGTACTTC
few,TRBV6-4,.,TRBJ1-2,CASRESNYGYTF,TGTGCCAGCAGGGAGTCTAACTATGGCTACACCTTC
.,TRBV5-1,.,TRBJ1-1,CASSGSTENTEAFF,TGCGCCAGCAGCGGATCGACAGAGAACACTGAAGCTTTCTTT
.,TRBV4-1,TRBD1,TRBJ1-1,CASSQGQGPRGTEAFF,TGCGCCAGCAGCCAAGGACAGGGGCCGCGAGGCACTGAAGCTTTCTTT
few,TRBV5-6,.,TRBJ1-3,CASSDLGRQISSGNTIYF,TGTGCCAGCAGCGACTTGGGGCGGCAGATTAGCTCTGGAAACACCATATATTTT
.,TRBV27,.,TRBJ2-1,CASRPTLSPLQFF,TGTGCCAGCAGACCCACGCTTAGCCCTCTTCAGTTCTTC
.,TRBV19,.,TRBJ2-5,CATAGSGTLQETQYF,TGTGCCACCGCGGGGAGCGGCACCCTCCAAGAGACCCAGTACTTC
.,TRBV9,TRBD1,TRBJ2-1,CASTGGQGVYNEQFF,TGTGCCAGCACCGGGGGACAGGGGGTATACAATGAGCAGTTCTTC
.,TRBV27,.,TRBJ2-1,CASSATYNEQFF,TGTGCCAGCAGCGCTACCTACAATGAGCAGTTCTTC
.,TRBV19,.,TRBJ1-2,CASSPTRGDGYTF,TGTGCCAGTAGCCCAACCAGGGGAGATGGCTACACCTTC
.,TRBV29-1,.,TRBJ2-3,CSVEGAPGISTDTQYF,TGCAGCGTTGAAGGTGCCCCAGGGATAAGCACAGATACGCAGTATTTT
.,TRBV13,.,TRBJ1-6,CASSHRLGSGRVYNSPLHF,TGTGCCAGCAGCCACAGGCTTGGATCTGGACGGGTCTATAATTCACCCCTCCACTTT
.,TRBV29-1,TRBD2,TRBJ2-7,CSVDSPGLGYEQYF,TGCAGCGTTGATTCACCGGGACTAGGCTACGAGCAGTACTTC
once,TRBV5-6,TRBD1,TRBJ2-5,CASSPGQAQETQYF,TGTGCCAGCAGCCCTGGACAGGCCCAAGAGACCCAGTACTTC
.,TRBV9,.,TRBJ2-2,CASSQDTGELFF,TGTGCCAGCAGCCAGGACACCGGGGAGCTGTTTTTT
.,TRBV6-1,.,TRBJ1-2,CASSETDYGYTF,TGTGCCAGCAGTGAAACGGACTATGGCTACACCTTC